This T cell receptor beta chain was identified during a study of early T cells in non-severe SARS-CoV-2 infection. A single record per CDR3 protein comes from TCRdb applying MiXCR to the 5' RACE reads. The sample carries tens of thousands of distinct CDR3 sequences, about 10% recorded once. CDR3 size: 14 residues. V lost 5 bases to trimming and J lost 5 bases, with 10 bases between them. The TCR originated in an adult who was a healthcare worker with PCR-confirmed SARS-CoV-2 infection or an uninfected control (not recorded which). The chain links TRBV12-3 or TRBV12-4 to TRBJ1-6, with D maybe TRBD1 (5 bases). Material: whole blood. Here the CDR3 reads CASSPGTHNSPLHF. Written as DNA, the CDR3 is TGTGCCAGCAGTCCCGGGACCCATAATTCACCCCTCCACTTT.